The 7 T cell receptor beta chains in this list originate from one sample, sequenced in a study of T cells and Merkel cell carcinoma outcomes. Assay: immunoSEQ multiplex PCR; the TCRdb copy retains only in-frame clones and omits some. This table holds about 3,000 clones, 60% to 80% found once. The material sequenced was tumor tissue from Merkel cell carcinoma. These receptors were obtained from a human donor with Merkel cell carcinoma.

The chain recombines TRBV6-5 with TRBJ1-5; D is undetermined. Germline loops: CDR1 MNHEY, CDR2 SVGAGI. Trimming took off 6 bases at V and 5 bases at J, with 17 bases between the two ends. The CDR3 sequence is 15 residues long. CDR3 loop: CASSLTPSLDQPQHF. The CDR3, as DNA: TGTGCCAGCAGCTTGACCCCATCCTTGGATCAGCCCCAGCATTTT.

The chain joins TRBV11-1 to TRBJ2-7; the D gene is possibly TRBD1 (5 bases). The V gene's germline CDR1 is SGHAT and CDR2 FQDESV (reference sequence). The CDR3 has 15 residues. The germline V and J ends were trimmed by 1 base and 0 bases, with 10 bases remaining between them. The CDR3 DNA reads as TGTGCCAGCAGCTTAGGACAGCGAGCCTCCTACGAGCAGTACTTC. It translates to CASSLGQRASYEQYF.

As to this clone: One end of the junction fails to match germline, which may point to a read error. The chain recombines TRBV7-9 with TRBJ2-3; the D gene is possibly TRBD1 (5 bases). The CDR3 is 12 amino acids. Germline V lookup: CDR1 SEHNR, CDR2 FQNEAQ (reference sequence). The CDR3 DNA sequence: TGTACCAGCAGGGCTAGGTTAGATACGCAGTATTTT. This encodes CTSRARLDTQYF.

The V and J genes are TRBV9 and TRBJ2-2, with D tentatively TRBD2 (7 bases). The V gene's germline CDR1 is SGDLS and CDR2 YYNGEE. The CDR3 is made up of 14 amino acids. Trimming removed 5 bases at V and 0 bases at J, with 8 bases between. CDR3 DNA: TGTGCCAGCAGGGGGGGGCCGAACACCGGGGAGCTGTTTTTT. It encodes CASRGGPNTGELFF. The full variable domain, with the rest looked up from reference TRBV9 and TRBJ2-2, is DSGVTQTPKHLITATGQRVTLRCSPRSGDLSVYWYQQSLDQGLQFLIQYYNGEERAKGNILERFSAQQFPDLHSELNLSSLELGDSALYFCASRGGPNTGELFFGEGSRLTVL.

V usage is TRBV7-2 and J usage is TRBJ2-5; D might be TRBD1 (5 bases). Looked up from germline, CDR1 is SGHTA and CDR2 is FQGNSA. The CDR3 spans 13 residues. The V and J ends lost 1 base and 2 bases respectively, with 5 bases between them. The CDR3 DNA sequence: TGTGCCAGCAGCTTAGGACAGCAAGAGACCCAGTACTTC. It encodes CASSLGQQETQYF.

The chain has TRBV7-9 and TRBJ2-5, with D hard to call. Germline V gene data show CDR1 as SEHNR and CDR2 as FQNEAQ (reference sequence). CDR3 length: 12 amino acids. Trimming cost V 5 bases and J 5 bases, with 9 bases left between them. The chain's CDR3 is CASSLQGETQYF. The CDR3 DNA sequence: TGTGCCAGCAGCCTCCAAGGGGAGACCCAGTACTTC.

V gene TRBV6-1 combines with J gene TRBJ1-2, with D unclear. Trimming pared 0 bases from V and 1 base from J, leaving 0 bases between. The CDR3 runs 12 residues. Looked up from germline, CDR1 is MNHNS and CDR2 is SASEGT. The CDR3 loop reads CASSEANYGYTF. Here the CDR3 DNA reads TGTGCCAGCAGTGAAGCTAACTATGGCTACACCTTC.